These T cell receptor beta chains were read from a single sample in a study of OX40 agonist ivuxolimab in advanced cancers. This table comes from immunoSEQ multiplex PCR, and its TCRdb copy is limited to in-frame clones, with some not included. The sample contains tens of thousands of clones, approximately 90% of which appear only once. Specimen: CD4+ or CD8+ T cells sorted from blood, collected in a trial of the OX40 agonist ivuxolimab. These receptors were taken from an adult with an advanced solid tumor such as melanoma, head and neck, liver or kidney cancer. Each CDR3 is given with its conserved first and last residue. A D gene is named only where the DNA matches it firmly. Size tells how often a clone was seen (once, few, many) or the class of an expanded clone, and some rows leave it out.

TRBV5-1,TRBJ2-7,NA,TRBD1,TGCGCCAGCATGGGACAGGGCGGCTACGAGCAGTACTTC,CASMGQGGYEQYF
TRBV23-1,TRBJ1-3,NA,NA,TGCGCCAGCAGTCAATCGCAAGACACCATATATTTT,CASSQSQDTIYF
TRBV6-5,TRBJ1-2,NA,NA,TGTGCCAGCAGTTACCAGGCCAACTATGGCTACACCTTC,CASSYQANYGYTF
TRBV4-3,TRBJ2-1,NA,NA,TGCGCCAGCAGCCAAGAGCTACGCAGTGAGCAGTTCTTC,CASSQELRSEQFF
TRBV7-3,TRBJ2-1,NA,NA,TGTGCCAGCAGCCCTAGCCGGAGACCCTACAATGAGCAGTTCTTC,CASSPSRRPYNEQFF
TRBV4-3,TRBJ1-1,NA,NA,TGCGCCAGCAGCCAAGAGAGGGAAGGCACTGAAGCTTTCTTT,CASSQEREGTEAFF
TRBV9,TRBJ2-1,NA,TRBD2,TGTGCCAGCAGCAGGACTAGCGGGGGTACCTACAATGAGCAGTTCTTC,CASSRTSGGTYNEQFF
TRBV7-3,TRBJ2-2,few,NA,TGTGCCAGCAGCTTGTCAGGCCCGAACACCGGGGAGCTGTTTTTT,CASSLSGPNTGELFF
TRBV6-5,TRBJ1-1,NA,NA,TGTGCCAGCAGTTACTCGACCCCCACTATGAACACTGAAGCTTTCTTT,CASSYSTPTMNTEAFF
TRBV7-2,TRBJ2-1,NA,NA,TGTGCCAGCAGCTTAGGGGACTCCACCTACAATGAGCAGTTCTTC,CASSLGDSTYNEQFF
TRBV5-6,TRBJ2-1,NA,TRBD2,TGTGCCAGCAGCTCCTATGGACTAGCGGGAGGGTTTGCACAGTTCTTC,CASSSYGLAGGFAQFF
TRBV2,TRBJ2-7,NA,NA,TGTGCCAGCAGTGAGGGGGGAGCTGACGAGCAGTACTTC,CASSEGGADEQYF
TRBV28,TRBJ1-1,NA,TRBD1,TGTGCCAGCAGTGGAGGGACAGGGGCAGGGGACACTGAAGCTTTCTTT,CASSGGTGAGDTEAFF
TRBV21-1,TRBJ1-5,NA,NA,TGTGCCAGCAGCAAAATTAGTTCTTGGGGCAATCAGCCCCAGCATTTT,CASSKISSWGNQPQHF
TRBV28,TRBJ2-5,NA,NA,TGTGCCAGCAGTCCACAGGGTTGGGAGACCCAGTACTTC,CASSPQGWETQYF
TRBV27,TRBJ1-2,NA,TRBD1,TGTGCCAGCAGTGCACGTACCAGCGGGACAGGGGATGGCTACACCTTC,CASSARTSGTGDGYTF
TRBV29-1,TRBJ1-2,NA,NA,TGCAGCGTTACCAGGGACTATGGCTACACCTTC,CSVTRDYGYTF
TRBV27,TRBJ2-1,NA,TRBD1,TGTGCCAGCAGTTTACAGACAGGGGGCAATGAGCAGTTCTTC,CASSLQTGGNEQFF
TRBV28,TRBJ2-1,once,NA,TGTGCCAGCAGCTTAGATTATCAGGGATACGATGAGCAGTTCTTC,CASSLDYQGYDEQFF
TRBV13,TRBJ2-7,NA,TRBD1,TGTGCCAGCAGCTTAGACAGGGGAAGGGAGCAGTACTTC,CASSLDRGREQYF
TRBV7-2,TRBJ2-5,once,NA,TGTGCCAGCAGCCTTCAGAGAACCCAAGAGACCCAGTACTTC,CASSLQRTQETQYF
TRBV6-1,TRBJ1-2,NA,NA,TGTGCCAGCAGTTGGGTTGGCTACACCTTC,CASSWVGYTF
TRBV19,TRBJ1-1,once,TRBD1,TGTGCCAGTAGTCCGGACAGGATGAACACTGAAGCTTTCTTT,CASSPDRMNTEAFF
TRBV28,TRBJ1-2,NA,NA,TGTGCCAGCAGTTTAGGCGGGCGGACTGCTAACTATGGCTACACCTTC,CASSLGGRTANYGYTF
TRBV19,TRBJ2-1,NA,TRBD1,TGTGCCAGTAGTATCCCTAGACAGGGTTACAATGAGCAGTTCTTC,CASSIPRQGYNEQFF
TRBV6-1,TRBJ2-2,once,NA,TGTGCCAGCAGTGAAGGGCGTCAGCTTTACACCGGGGAGCTGTTTTTT,CASSEGRQLYTGELFF
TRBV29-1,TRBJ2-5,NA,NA,TGCAGCGTTATCGGGGGCACACAAGAGACCCAGTACTTC,CSVIGGTQETQYF
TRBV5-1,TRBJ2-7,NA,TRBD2,TGCGCCAGCAGCCCCCTAGCGGGAGGGCCCAACGAGCAGTACTTC,CASSPLAGGPNEQYF
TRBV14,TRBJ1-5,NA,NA,TGTGCCAGCAGCTCAACAGGGACGGATCAGCCCCAGCATTTT,CASSSTGTDQPQHF
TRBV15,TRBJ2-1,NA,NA,TGTGCCACCAGCAGAGGAGTCATCTACAATGAGCAGTTCTTC,CATSRGVIYNEQFF
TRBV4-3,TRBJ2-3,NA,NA,TGCGCCAGCAGCCAAGATGACAGCACAGATACGCAGTATTTT,CASSQDDSTDTQYF
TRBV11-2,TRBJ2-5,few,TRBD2,TGTGCCAGCAGCTCCACTAGCGGGAGAGAGACCCAGTACTTC,CASSSTSGRETQYF
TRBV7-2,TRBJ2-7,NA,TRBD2,TGTGCCAGCAGCTCGAGGGAGGCTAGCGGGAGGACAGGGCAGTACTTC,CASSSREASGRTGQYF
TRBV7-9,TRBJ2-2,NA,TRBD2,TGTGCCAGCAGCCAGGGCGGGAGTATGTACACCGGGGAGCTGTTTTTT,CASSQGGSMYTGELFF
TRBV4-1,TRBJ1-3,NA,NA,TGCGCCAGCAGCCGGGACTCTGGAAACACCATATATTTT,CASSRDSGNTIYF
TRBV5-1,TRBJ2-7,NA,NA,TGCGCCAGCAGCTTGGACGGGGCGCCCTACGAGCAGTACTTC,CASSLDGAPYEQYF
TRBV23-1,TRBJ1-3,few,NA,TGCGCCAGCAGTCAATCGGGGACTGAAAGAGGTTTT,CASSQSGTERGF
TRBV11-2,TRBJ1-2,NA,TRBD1,TGTGCCAGCAGCCCCACAGGGGGCAGCGGCTACACCTTC,CASSPTGGSGYTF
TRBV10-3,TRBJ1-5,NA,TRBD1,TGTGCCACAGGGGACAGGGATCAGCCCCAGCATTTT,CATGDRDQPQHF
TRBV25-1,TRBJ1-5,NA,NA,TGTGCCAGCAGTCGGTCGGGTCAGCCCCAGCATTTT,CASSRSGQPQHF
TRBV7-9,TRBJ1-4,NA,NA,TGTGCCAGCAGCTTAGATTGGGCCCCCAATGAAAAACTGTTTTTT,CASSLDWAPNEKLFF
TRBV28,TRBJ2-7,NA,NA,TGTGCCAGCAGTCCCGGGACTCATTCCTACGAGCAGTACTTC,CASSPGTHSYEQYF
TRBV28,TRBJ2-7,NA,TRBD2,TGTGCCAGCAGCCCCACCAGGACTAGCGGGAGGGGGGAGCAGTACTTC,CASSPTRTSGRGEQYF
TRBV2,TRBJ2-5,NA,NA,TGTGCCAGCAGTGCCTTCGAGCGGAGTCAAGAGACCCAGTACTTC,CASSAFERSQETQYF
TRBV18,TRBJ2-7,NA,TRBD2,TGTGCCAGCTCTAACCGGGAGGGGAACTACGAGCAGTACTTC,CASSNREGNYEQYF
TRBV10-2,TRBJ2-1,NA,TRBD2,TGCGCCAGCATCGCGACTAGCGGGGGGCGGAATGAGCAGTTCTTC,CASIATSGGRNEQFF